A selection of T cell receptor beta chains follows, all from one sample in a study of beta chain features in type 1 diabetes. Assay used: immunoSEQ multiplex PCR; TCRdb lists only in-frame clones, some missing. The profile shows 300,000 to 400,000 clones, 11% of them singletons. The sequencing sample was made of naive CD4+ T cells from blood. The receptors stem from a woman aged 30 to 39 in good health. Each CDR3 is given with its conserved first and last residue. Fields, in order: V gene, clone size, D gene, J gene, CDR3 protein, CDR3 DNA. D genes are given only for firm matches. Clone size is stated in some rows and not others, as once, few, many or a class when expanded.

TRBV30,few,TRBD2,TRBJ2-7,CAWSAAGRAGGEQYF,TGTGCCTGGAGTGCGGCGGGACGCGCGGGGGGCGAGCAGTACTTC
TRBV7-9,-,TRBD1,TRBJ1-2,CASSLGGADRDGYTF,TGTGCCAGCAGCTTAGGGGGTGCTGACAGGGATGGCTACACCTTC
TRBV27,few,TRBD1,TRBJ1-5,CASSWDRGRQPQHF,TGTGCCAGCAGTTGGGACAGGGGCCGTCAGCCCCAGCATTTT
TRBV18,few,TRBD1,TRBJ1-2,CASFEGTGEYGYTF,TGTGCCAGCTTCGAGGGGACAGGGGAATATGGCTACACCTTC
TRBV7-8,few,-,TRBJ2-3,CASSVPLTPQYF,TGTGCCAGCAGCGTCCCCTTAACACCGCAGTATTTT
TRBV6-1,-,-,TRBJ2-1,CASSERRGPQSEQFF,TGTGCCAGCAGTGAACGGAGGGGACCACAAAGTGAGCAGTTCTTC
TRBV18,few,-,TRBJ1-3,CASSGGDSGNTIYF,TGTGCCAGCTCCGGAGGGGACTCTGGAAACACCATATATTTT
TRBV4-1,-,TRBD1,TRBJ1-5,CASSQDPGTEYSNQPQHF,TGCGCCAGCAGCCAAGACCCCGGGACAGAATATAGCAATCAGCCCCAGCATTTT
TRBV7-9,-,-,TRBJ1-1,CASSLRGANTEAFF,TGTGCCAGCAGCTTACGGGGGGCAAATACTGAAGCTTTCTTT
TRBV4-3,few,TRBD2,TRBJ2-1,CASSQIAGPNLYNEQFF,TGCGCCAGCAGCCAGATAGCGGGCCCTAACCTTTACAATGAGCAGTTCTTC
TRBV14,-,-,TRBJ2-5,CASSHSGWAETQYF,TGTGCCAGCAGCCACTCGGGGTGGGCAGAGACCCAGTACTTC
TRBV18,few,TRBD1,TRBJ1-1,CASSPRTGGTEAFF,TGTGCCAGCTCACCGAGGACAGGGGGCACTGAAGCTTTCTTT
TRBV7-2,-,-,TRBJ2-2,CASSRPRDLGELFF,TGTGCCAGCAGCCGTCCGAGGGATCTCGGGGAGCTGTTTTTT
TRBV9,-,TRBD2,TRBJ2-3,CASSGRTSGRADTQYF,TGTGCCAGCAGCGGCAGGACTAGCGGGAGGGCAGATACGCAGTATTTT
TRBV7-3,-,-,TRBJ2-1,CASSLDHGMDEQFF,TGTGCCAGCAGCTTAGATCACGGGATGGATGAGCAGTTCTTC
TRBV4-3,few,-,TRBJ1-2,CASSQDRGLGYTF,TGCGCCAGCAGCCAAGATCGCGGTCTCGGCTACACCTTC
TRBV28,few,-,TRBJ2-7,CASSLSGGVPYEQYF,TGTGCCAGCAGTTTATCCGGAGGAGTTCCCTACGAGCAGTACTTC
TRBV11-2,few,TRBD2,TRBJ2-1,CASSLSGKYNEQFF,TGTGCCAGCAGCCTGAGCGGGAAATACAATGAGCAGTTCTTC
TRBV19,few,-,TRBJ2-3,CASSPRLVRTDTQYF,TGTGCCAGTAGCCCTCGACTAGTCAGGACAGATACGCAGTATTTT
TRBV30,few,-,TRBJ2-7,CAWSGGAYEQYF,TGTGCCTGGAGTGGTGGAGCGTACGAGCAGTACTTC
TRBV5-1,few,TRBD1,TRBJ2-7,CASSRLLDRGPNEQYF,TGCGCCAGCAGCCGACTACTGGACAGGGGGCCCAACGAGCAGTACTTC
TRBV7-2,-,TRBD2,TRBJ2-3,CASSLGLAADTQYF,TGTGCCAGCAGCTTGGGACTAGCGGCAGATACGCAGTATTTT
TRBV5-6,-,TRBD2,TRBJ2-2,CASSPGTIPGELFF,TGTGCCAGCAGCCCCGGGACTATACCCGGGGAGCTGTTTTTT
TRBV7-8,few,-,TRBJ1-1,CASSSARLGTEAFF,TGTGCCAGCAGCTCCGCTCGACTTGGGACTGAAGCTTTCTTT
TRBV2,few,-,TRBJ1-5,CASSELRSNQPQHF,TGTGCCAGCAGTGAACTCAGGAGCAATCAGCCCCAGCATTTT
TRBV28,few,-,TRBJ2-1,CASSGDFYNEQFF,TGTGCCAGCAGTGGGGACTTCTACAATGAGCAGTTCTTC
TRBV7-3,-,-,TRBJ2-2,CASSPGSAGTGELFF,TGTGCCAGCAGCCCCGGGTCCGCCGGTACCGGGGAGCTGTTTTTT
TRBV19,-,-,TRBJ1-2,CASSITHSNYGYTF,TGTGCCAGTAGTATAACTCACAGCAACTATGGCTACACCTTC
TRBV30,few,TRBD2,TRBJ2-7,CAWSLTSATYEQYF,TGTGCCTGGAGCCTGACTAGCGCTACCTACGAGCAGTACTTC
TRBV12-5,few,-,TRBJ2-1,CASGLVLQDFSYNEQFF,TGTGCTAGTGGTTTGGTACTCCAGGACTTCTCCTACAATGAGCAGTTCTTC
TRBV19,-,TRBD2,TRBJ2-7,CASSLAAKDYEQYF,TGTGCCAGTAGCCTAGCGGCCAAAGATTACGAGCAGTACTTC
TRBV30,-,-,TRBJ2-1,CAWRGFGSNNEQFF,TGTGCCTGGAGGGGGTTCGGGAGCAACAATGAGCAGTTCTTC
TRBV29-1,few,-,TRBJ1-1,CSVRTDLNTEAFF,TGCAGCGTGCGGACAGATTTGAACACTGAAGCTTTCTTT
TRBV18,few,-,TRBJ1-1,CASSPGQNTEAFF,TGTGCCAGCTCACCCGGACAGAACACTGAAGCTTTCTTT
TRBV6-5,few,TRBD2,TRBJ2-3,CASRSLGEGDTQYF,TGTGCCAGCAGATCCCTAGGGGAGGGAGATACGCAGTATTTT
TRBV18,-,TRBD1,TRBJ1-5,CASSRRDRGPPQHF,TGTGCCAGCTCACGTCGGGACAGGGGGCCCCCCCAGCATTTT
TRBV7-9,-,TRBD1,TRBJ1-2,CASSSTGGGYGYTF,TGTGCCAGCAGCTCGACAGGGGGAGGCTATGGCTACACCTTC
TRBV30,-,-,TRBJ2-7,CAWRGVGSSYEQYF,TGTGCCTGGAGAGGGGTCGGCAGCTCCTACGAGCAGTACTTC
TRBV23-1,few,TRBD1,TRBJ2-3,CASSQSVLTGGADTQYF,TGCGCCAGCAGTCAATCGGTGCTGACAGGGGGCGCAGATACGCAGTATTTT
TRBV30,few,-,TRBJ1-5,CAWSVQFNQPQHF,TGTGCCTGGAGTGTACAGTTTAATCAGCCCCAGCATTTT
TRBV7-2,-,TRBD2,TRBJ2-1,CASRDSGRTQFF,TGTGCCAGCAGAGACAGCGGGAGAACCCAGTTCTTC
TRBV29-1,few,-,TRBJ2-3,CSVEDPDQGTDTQYF,TGCAGCGTTGAAGATCCAGACCAGGGCACAGATACGCAGTATTTT